This T cell receptor (beta chain) is from a study of chemoradiotherapy in HPV16-positive cancers. Whole-study context: Candidate HPV-specific clones and shared TCR motifs came from a couple of HPV16-positive patients. General study results and limits: During treatment, candidate HPV-specific clones and E7-related motifs expanded in tumor. For HPV16-positive patients, expanding HPV-responsive T cells associated with longer recurrence-free survival.

Method: immunoSEQ multiplex PCR; TCRdb's copy keeps in-frame clones and lacks some. The table shows some 8,300 clones, with around 74% occurring only once. Concerning this clone itself: Its antigen is not identified.

The CDR3 is made up of 17 amino acids. Germline values: CDR1 SGHNT, CDR2 YENEEA. Trimming cost V 5 bases and J 0 bases; bases outside gene matches: 10. The clonotype comes from a human donor with HPV-associated anogenital cancer. This sequence joins TRBV11-3 and TRBJ1-5; 7 bases align to TRBD1. The sample was acquired from a patient who underwent chemoradiotherapy. The CDR3 here is CASSPNTGVYSNQPQHF. DNA for the CDR3: TGTGCCAGCAGCCCTAACACAGGGGTCTATAGCAATCAGCCCCAGCATTTT.